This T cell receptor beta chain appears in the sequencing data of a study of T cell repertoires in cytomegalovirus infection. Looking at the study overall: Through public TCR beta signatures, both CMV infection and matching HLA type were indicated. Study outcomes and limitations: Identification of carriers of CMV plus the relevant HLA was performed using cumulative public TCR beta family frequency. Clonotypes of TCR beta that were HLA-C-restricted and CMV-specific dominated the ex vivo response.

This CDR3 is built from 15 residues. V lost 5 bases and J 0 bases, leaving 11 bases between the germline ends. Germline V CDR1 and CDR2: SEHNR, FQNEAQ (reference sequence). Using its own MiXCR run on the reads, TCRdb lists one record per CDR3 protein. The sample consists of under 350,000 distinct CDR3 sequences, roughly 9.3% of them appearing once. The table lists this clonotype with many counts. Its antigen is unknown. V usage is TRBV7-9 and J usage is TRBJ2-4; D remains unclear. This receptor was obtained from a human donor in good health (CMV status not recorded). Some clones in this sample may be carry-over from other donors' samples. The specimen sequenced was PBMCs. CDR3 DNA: TGTGCCAGCAGCCGGACGGTCGGAGCCAAAAACATTCAGTACTTC. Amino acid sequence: CASSRTVGAKNIQYF.